These 9 T cell receptor beta chains share one sample of origin, sequenced in a study of shared clonotypes between healthy human individuals. CD8 cells regarded as naive lacked CD45RO, were positively chosen for CCR7, and omitted terminally differentiated effector memory CD45RA+ cells. Sequencing used immunoSEQ multiplex PCR; TCRdb keeps in-frame clones, though not all of them. The profile shows roughly 590,000 clones, 95% to 96% of them singletons. Specimen: naive CD8+ T cells sorted from blood. Receptors originate from a woman in her 30s in good health.

This clone was detected once. The gene calls are TRBV7-9 and TRBJ2-7; TRBD2 aligns across 8 bases. The CDR3 runs to 12 residues. CDR1 is SEHNR and CDR2 is FQNEAQ in the germline V gene (reference sequence). V shed 6 bases, J shed 7 bases, and the junction held 5 bases outside the gene matches. The DNA of the CDR3 is TGTGCCAGCAGGTCCACGGGAGGGGAGCAGTACTTC. Residues: CASRSTGGEQYF.

The chain joins TRBV28 to TRBJ1-5, with D hard to call. The CDR3 is 16 amino acids. The V end was cut by 6 bases, the J end by 7 bases, with 22 bases between. The germline V gene has CDR1 MDHEN and CDR2 SYDVKM. Written as DNA, the CDR3 is TGTGCCAGCAGCTTAGCGAACGATGGTTCAGGACAGCCCCAGCATTTT. Translating gives CASSLANDGSGQPQHF.

This chain uses TRBV6-6 with TRBJ1-1; D is unresolved. The CDR3 is 13 residues long. Germline V gene sequence: CDR1 MNHNY, CDR2 SVGAGI (reference sequence). Trimming took off 0 bases at V and 12 bases at J, with 14 bases between the two ends. The CDR3 DNA sequence: TGTGCCAGCAGTTACTCGATCTCGGCACCAACTTTCTTT. Encoded protein: CASSYSISAPTFF.

This sequence joins TRBV9 and TRBJ2-6, with unresolved D. This CDR3 region has 15 residues. Germline V gene lookup returns CDR1 SGDLS and CDR2 YYNGEE. Trimming took off 0 bases at V and 0 bases at J, with 4 bases between the two ends. This CDR3 reads CASSVGVSGANVLTF. CDR3 coding DNA: TGTGCCAGCAGCGTAGGCGTCTCTGGGGCCAACGTCCTGACTTTC.

In this sample, this clone turned up once. The chain uses TRBV7-8 and TRBJ2-7; D uncertain. This CDR3 region has 16 residues. V dropped 1 base and J dropped 2 bases, with 15 bases sitting between them. Germline lookup yields CDR1 SGHVS and CDR2 FQNEAQ. CDR3 region: CASSLVGRSTTYEQYF. The CDR3 DNA is TGTGCCAGCAGCTTAGTCGGCAGGTCGACAACCTACGAGCAGTACTTC.

This chain uses TRBV6-1 with TRBJ2-7; TRBD2 matches 9 bases. The CDR3 is made up of 15 amino acids. Germline V gene sequence: CDR1 MNHNS, CDR2 SASEGT. The junction had 10 bases not matched to a gene; V was cut back by 6 bases and J by 4 bases. The CDR3 is CASSSGAGGPYEQYF. The CDR3 coding sequence is TGTGCCAGCAGCTCGGGGGCGGGAGGGCCTTACGAGCAGTACTTC.

J is TRBJ2-7 and V is TRBV6-5; 7 bases agree with TRBD2. Germline CDR1 and CDR2: MNHEY and SVGAGI. The CDR3 covers 15 residues. V lost 3 bases and J lost 2; bases outside the gene matches: 7. The CDR3 region is CASSYLSGNPYEQYF. CDR3 DNA: TGTGCCAGCAGTTATCTGAGCGGGAACCCCTACGAGCAGTACTTC.

This chain uses TRBV29-1 with TRBJ2-5; a weak D match, TRBD2 (6 bases). The J call may be wrong; the DNA end is better matched by TRBJ2-7. CDR3 length: 15 residues. CDR1 and CDR2 (germline): SQVTM, ANQGSEA. The DNA for the CDR3 is TGCAGCGTTGAGGTAGCGGACACCCAATCTTACGAGCAGTACTTC. This encodes CSVEVADTQSYEQYF.

This clone showed up just once. This sequence joins TRBV6-1 and TRBJ2-7, with D unresolved. This CDR3 comprises 13 residues. Germline CDR1 MNHNS, CDR2 SASEGT. CDR3 coding DNA: TGTGGGATTAAGGAGCTCGACACCTACGAGCAGTACTTC. Its protein is CGIKELDTYEQYF.